Below, 29 T cell receptor beta chains from the same sample are listed, as sequenced in a study of blood T cell repertoires in COVID-19. The assay was immunoSEQ multiplex PCR, and TCRdb's table has in-frame clones only and misses some. The repertoire holds 200,000 to 300,000 clones, with approximately 86% as singletons. Material for sequencing was peripheral blood. The origin of the receptors is a man aged 35 to 55 who had recovered from COVID-19.

The chain uses TRBV19 and TRBJ1-5; D call uncertain. The V end lost 1 base, the J end lost 0 bases, and 10 bases lay between the germline ends. Germline CDR1 LNHDA, CDR2 SQIVND (reference sequence). This CDR3 comprises 16 residues. The DNA of the CDR3 is TGTGCCAGTAGTATAGTTCCCGGGATTAGCAATCAGCCCCAGCATTTT. Translation gives CASSIVPGISNQPQHF.

The V call is TRBV29-1, the J call TRBJ1-6; 8 bases agree with TRBD1. The V gene end was trimmed by 6 bases and the J gene end by 8 bases; junction bases not matched to a gene: 6. Germline V gene sequence: CDR1 SQVTM, CDR2 ANQGSEA. CDR3 length equals 13 residues. DNA of the CDR3: TGCAGCGTCGCACAGGGGGTAGATTCACCCCTCCACTTT. Protein product: CSVAQGVDSPLHF.

The gene calls are TRBV5-1 and TRBJ2-7; 12 bases match TRBD2. CDR3 size: 15 residues. Germline CDR1 is SGHRS and CDR2 is YFSETQ. The V segment lost 4 bases and the J segment 3 bases; nucleotides outside the gene matches: 5. The CDR3 nucleotides read TGCGCCAGCAGCCCGACTAGCGGGAGTCTCTACGAGCAGTACTTC. This gives the protein CASSPTSGSLYEQYF.

This clone appeared a few times. The V call is TRBV3-1 (or the pseudogene TRBV3-2), the J call TRBJ1-2; no definite D call. The CDR3 runs 16 residues. Germline CDR1 is LGHDT and CDR2 is YNNKEL (reference sequence). Between the trimmed V and J ends, which lost 0 bases and 8 bases, there was a span of 19 bases. CDR3 loop: CASSQDRRPVEGGYTF. The CDR3 region has the DNA TGTGCCAGCAGCCAAGATAGGCGGCCAGTGGAAGGCGGCTACACCTTC.

The CDR3 DNA sequence: TGTGCCAGCAGCAGAATAGCGGGGCCGAACACCGGGGAGCTGTTTTTT. Protein product: CASSRIAGPNTGELFF. V is TRBV5-6 and J is TRBJ2-2; 8 bases map to TRBD2. This CDR3 contains 16 residues. CDR1 and CDR2 from the germline V gene are SGHDT and YYEEEE. V trimming: 4 bases; J trimming: 0 bases; junction bases outside the gene matches: 5.

The chain is built from TRBV2 and TRBJ2-7; D might be TRBD1 (5 bases). Trimming pared 7 bases from V and 5 bases from J, leaving 15 bases between. Germline lookup yields CDR1 SNHLY and CDR2 FYNNEI. CDR3 size: 13 residues. CDR3 in DNA: TGTGCCAGCAAACGGGCCAGGGCCCACGAGCAGTACTTC. Protein sequence: CASKRARAHEQYF.

The genes are TRBV11-2 and TRBJ2-7; TRBD1 is a possible D gene (6 bases). Trimming left V 5 bases short and J 2 bases short, with 13 bases between. The CDR3 covers 14 residues. Germline CDR1 reads SGHAT; CDR2 reads FQNNGV. This CDR3 reads CASSGQTPPYEQYF. CDR3 nucleotide sequence: TGTGCCAGCAGCGGACAGACTCCACCCTACGAGCAGTACTTC.

The chain couples TRBV15 to TRBJ2-7, with a tentative D call TRBD2 (6 bases). Germline CDR1 reads LNHNV; CDR2 reads YYDKDF (reference sequence). The CDR3 length is 18 residues. V gave up 0 bases and J gave up 1 base, with 19 bases separating them. CDR3 DNA: TGTGCCACCAGCAGAGATTCTTACAATCTTGGGGGGTCCTACGAGCAGTACTTC. Amino acid sequence: CATSRDSYNLGGSYEQYF.

The genes are TRBV2 and TRBJ1-3; 9 bases are a match to TRBD1. Germline values: CDR1 SNHLY, CDR2 FYNNEI. The CDR3 is made up of 15 amino acids. V lost 6 bases and J lost 3; bases outside the gene matches: 6. CDR3: CASSEQGAGGNTIYF. CDR3 nucleotides: TGTGCCAGCAGCGAACAGGGGGCAGGTGGAAACACCATATATTTT.

J is TRBJ2-7 and V is TRBV25-1, with D uncertain. Trimming left V 4 bases short and J 0 bases short, with 10 bases between. Germline V CDR1 and CDR2: MGHDK, SYGVNS. CDR3 length: 14 residues. CDR3 residues: CASSVNRYSYEQYF. The CDR3 DNA is TGTGCCAGCAGTGTTAACAGATACTCCTACGAGCAGTACTTC.

With respect to this clone: This same CDR3 is encoded by further DNA sequences in the sample. The rearrangement uses TRBV5-1 and TRBJ2-2; TRBD1 might be the D (6 bases). Trimming took 4 bases from V and 2 from J, leaving 15 bases between them. The CDR3 extends over 16 amino acids. The V gene's germline CDR1 is SGHRS and CDR2 YFSETQ. The CDR3 DNA sequence: TGCGCCAGCAGCCCCGGTCAGGGACAAAACACCGGGGAGCTGTTTTTT. It codes for CASSPGQGQNTGELFF.

The genes are TRBV7-2 and TRBJ1-1; 7 bases match TRBD1. Per the germline V gene, CDR1 is SGHTA and CDR2 is FQGNSA. Trimming took 3 bases from V and 4 from J; bases not matched to a gene: 8. The CDR3 loop spans 15 amino acids. The CDR3, as DNA: TGTGCCAGCAGCTTCCTCCGACAGGGCGGCACTGAAGCTTTCTTT. Translation: CASSFLRQGGTEAFF.

The chain recombines TRBV24-1 with TRBJ1-1; TRBD1 might be the D (5 bases). The CDR3 spans 16 residues. The V gene lost 2 bases and the J gene lost 5 bases, with 17 bases spanning the gap. The germline CDR1 and CDR2 sequences are KGHDR and SFDVKD. The CDR3 region is CATSDSTGAGRTEAFF. For the CDR3, the DNA is TGTGCCACCAGTGATTCAACTGGGGCAGGGAGGACTGAAGCTTTCTTT.

The chain joins TRBV7-6 to TRBJ1-6, with 10 bases aligning to TRBD1. The germline V gene has CDR1 SGHVS and CDR2 FNYEAQ. After removal of 5 bases from V and 8 bases from J, the junction contained 6 bases not matched to a gene. CDR3 size: 15 residues. CDR3 residues: CASSRGTGVDSPLHF. CDR3 bases: TGTGCCAGCAGCCGCGGGACAGGGGTTGATTCACCCCTCCACTTT. The full variable domain, in which reference TRBV7-6 and TRBJ1-6 provide the parts outside the CDR3, is GAGVSQSPRYKVTKRGQDVALRCDPISGHVSLYWYRQALGQGPEFLTYFNYEAQQDKSGLPNDRFSAERPEGSISTLTIQRTEQRDSAMYRCASSRGTGVDSPLHFGNGTRLTVT.

The chain is built from TRBV18 and TRBJ2-7; D is unresolved. V lost 4 bases to trimming and J lost 3 bases, with 13 bases between them. Germline lookup yields CDR1 KGHSH and CDR2 LQKENI. The CDR3 extends over 14 amino acids. CDR3 sequence: CASSQRAGNYEQYF. Here the CDR3 DNA reads TGTGCCAGCTCACAGAGAGCAGGAAACTACGAGCAGTACTTC.

This clone occurred once. The chain has TRBV7-6 and TRBJ2-1; TRBD2 matches at 13 bases. V was pared by 0 bases and J by 3 bases, with 5 bases of the junction left unmatched. Germline CDR1 is SGHVS and CDR2 is FNYEAQ. This CDR3 comprises 18 residues. In nucleotides, the CDR3 is TGTGCCAGCAGCTTAGCTACTAGCGGGGGGGCCCTCTACAATGAGCAGTTCTTC. Residues: CASSLATSGGALYNEQFF.

The gene calls are TRBV28 and TRBJ1-3; 7 bases align to TRBD1. Per the germline V gene, CDR1 is MDHEN and CDR2 is SYDVKM. The V gene end was trimmed by 4 bases and the J gene end by 4 bases; junction bases not matched to a gene: 4. The CDR3 runs 14 residues. In DNA, the CDR3 is TGTGCCAGCAGTTGGGGGACAGCCGGAAACACCATATATTTT. This codes for CASSWGTAGNTIYF.

The chain has TRBV29-1 and TRBJ1-2; D possibly corresponds to TRBD1 (5 bases). This CDR3 has 13 residues. Per germline, CDR1 SQVTM and CDR2 ANQGSEA. V shed 5 bases and J shed 7 bases, with 17 bases lying between them. As DNA, the CDR3 is TGCAGCGTTCCAAAGGTGGGGACTAGTGGCTACACCTTC. Translation gives CSVPKVGTSGYTF. Together with reference TRBV29-1 and TRBJ1-2, the CDR3 gives the full variable domain: SAVISQKPSRDICQRGTSLTIQCQVDSQVTMMFWYRQQPGQSLTLIATANQGSEATYESGFVIDKFPISRPNLTFSTLTVSNMSPEDSSIYLCSVPKVGTSGYTFGSGTRLTVV.

This clone has a handful of counts. The chain combines TRBV19 with TRBJ2-5, with D unresolved. V was trimmed by 3 bases and J by 0 bases, leaving 11 bases between them. The CDR3 loop spans 15 amino acids. Germline V gene data show CDR1 as LNHDA and CDR2 as SQIVND (reference sequence). The CDR3 region is CASSIGKPNQETQYF. CDR3 nucleotide sequence: TGTGCCAGTAGTATCGGTAAACCTAACCAAGAGACCCAGTACTTC.

The genes are TRBV2 and TRBJ2-7, with TRBD2 as a possible D gene (6 bases). CDR1 and CDR2 (germline): SNHLY, FYNNEI. This CDR3 spans 14 amino acids. The V and J ends lost 10 bases and 1 base respectively, with 17 bases between them. CDR3 amino acids: CATQQHGTSYEQYF. CDR3 DNA: TGTGCCACCCAACAGCACGGGACTTCCTACGAGCAGTACTTC.

The chain employs TRBV6-5 and TRBJ2-2; 11 positions agree with TRBD2. Trimming took 6 bases from V and 3 from J; bases not matched to a gene: 3. The V gene's germline CDR1 is MNHEY and CDR2 SVGAGI. The CDR3 loop spans 15 amino acids. As DNA, the CDR3 is TGTGCCAGCAGACGGGGACTAGCGGACACCGGGGAGCTGTTTTTT. This sequence encodes CASRRGLADTGELFF.

The chain employs TRBV12-3 or TRBV12-4 and TRBJ1-2; 7 bases are shared with TRBD1. After removal of 6 bases from V and 6 bases from J, the junction contained 7 bases not matched to a gene. This CDR3 contains 13 residues. The CDR3 sequence: CASSPQGFHGYTF. CDR3 sequence (DNA): TGTGCCAGCAGCCCACAGGGGTTCCATGGCTACACCTTC.

The chain joins TRBV4-3 to TRBJ1-2, with 9 bases fitting TRBD1. With V trimmed by 1 base and J by 6 bases, 6 bases remained unmatched. This CDR3 spans 15 amino acids. Per germline, CDR1 LGHNA and CDR2 YSLEER. CDR3 coding DNA: TGCGCCAGCAGCCAAGCGGGACAGGGAGAGAATGGCTACACCTTC. Its translation is CASSQAGQGENGYTF.

The chain is built from TRBV7-6 and TRBJ2-1; 7 positions match TRBD2. The CDR3 has 15 residues. Germline lookup yields CDR1 SGHVS and CDR2 FNYEAQ. Trimming at V came to 1 base and at J to 4 bases, leaving 4 bases not matched to a gene. The CDR3 DNA reads as TGTGCCAGCAGCTTAGTGGGAGGGCGGTACAATGAGCAGTTCTTC. Translation gives CASSLVGGRYNEQFF. Full variable domain (outside the CDR3, taken from reference TRBV7-6 and TRBJ2-1): GAGVSQSPRYKVTKRGQDVALRCDPISGHVSLYWYRQALGQGPEFLTYFNYEAQQDKSGLPNDRFSAERPEGSISTLTIQRTEQRDSAMYRCASSLVGGRYNEQFFGPGTRLTVL.

The chain combines TRBV19 with TRBJ2-3; 8 nucleotides agree with TRBD2. Germline CDR1 is LNHDA and CDR2 is SQIVND (reference sequence). J gave up 0 bases and V 6 bases, and 17 bases lay outside the gene matches. This CDR3 spans 19 amino acids. CDR3 region: CASRPRGGPRVLSTDTQYF. CDR3 sequence (DNA): TGTGCCAGTAGACCTCGGGGGGGCCCGCGGGTACTCAGCACAGATACGCAGTATTTT.

This clone is a singleton in its sample. The chain's CDR3 is CASSHRDRAYEQYF. CDR3 sequence (DNA): TGTGCCAGCAGTCACCGGGACAGAGCTTACGAGCAGTACTTC. The rearrangement uses TRBV7-9 and TRBJ2-7, with 7 positions matching TRBD1. CDR3 length: 14 residues. Trimming cost V 6 bases and J 4 bases; bases outside gene matches: 9. Germline CDR1 and CDR2: SEHNR and FQNEAQ (reference sequence).

V gene TRBV7-8 combines with J gene TRBJ1-1, with D hard to call. Germline assignment: CDR1 SGHVS and CDR2 FQNEAQ. V was cut by 4 bases and J by 1 base, with 13 bases left in between. This CDR3 contains 15 residues. The CDR3 DNA follows: TGTGCCAGCAGCTCTCCGGCAGCGAGGAACACTGAAGCTTTCTTT. Protein product: CASSSPAARNTEAFF.

The CDR3: CASSFRRKEQYF. CDR3 DNA: TGTGCCAGCAGCTTTAGGAGGAAAGAGCAGTACTTC. The chain couples TRBV13 to TRBJ2-7; D is possibly TRBD2 (5 bases). The CDR3 is 12 residues long. Germline CDR1 is PRHDT and CDR2 is FYEKMQ (reference sequence). With 3 bases removed from V and 7 bases from J, the gap between germline ends came to 10 bases. Variable domain in full (rest from reference TRBV13 and TRBJ2-7): AAGVIQSPRHLIKEKRETATLKCYPIPRHDTVYWYQQGPGQDPQFLISFYEKMQSDKGSIPDRFSAQQFSDYHSELNMSSLELGDSALYFCASSFRRKEQYFGPGTRLTVT.

This clone has only a few counts. This chain links TRBV7-3 with TRBJ2-2, with 7 bases that match TRBD1. Germline loops: CDR1 SGHTA, CDR2 FQGTGA. V shed 5 bases, J shed 6 bases, and the junction held 9 bases outside the gene matches. This CDR3 is built from 15 residues. CDR3 DNA: TGTGCCAGCAGCCCGAGACAGGGCTGGGCCGGGGAGCTGTTTTTT. Its translation: CASSPRQGWAGELFF.